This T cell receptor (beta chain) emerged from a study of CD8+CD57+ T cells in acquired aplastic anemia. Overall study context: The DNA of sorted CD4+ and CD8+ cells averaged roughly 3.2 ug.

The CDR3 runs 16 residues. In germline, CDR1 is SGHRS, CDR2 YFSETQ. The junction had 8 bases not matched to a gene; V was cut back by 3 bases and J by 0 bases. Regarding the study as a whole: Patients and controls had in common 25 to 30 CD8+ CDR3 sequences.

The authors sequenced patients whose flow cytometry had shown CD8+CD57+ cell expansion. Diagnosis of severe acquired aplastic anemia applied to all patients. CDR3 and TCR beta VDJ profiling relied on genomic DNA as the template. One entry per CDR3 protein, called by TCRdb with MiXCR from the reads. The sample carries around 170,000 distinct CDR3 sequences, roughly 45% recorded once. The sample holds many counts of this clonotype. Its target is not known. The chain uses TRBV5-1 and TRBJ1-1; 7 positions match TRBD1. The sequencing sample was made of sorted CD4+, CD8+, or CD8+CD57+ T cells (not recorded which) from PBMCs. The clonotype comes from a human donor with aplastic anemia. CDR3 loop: CASSSRGDRVNTEAFF. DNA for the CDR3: TGCGCCAGCAGCTCACGGGGCGACAGGGTGAACACTGAAGCTTTCTTT.